This T cell receptor beta chain originates from a study of molecular identifiers for immune sequencing clone quantification. TCRdb redid the calling of the PCR reads with MiXCR, one entry per CDR3 protein. The data contain about 510,000 distinct CDR3 sequences, 20% to 25% of them singletons. A CD8+CD4-CCR7+CD45RA+ phenotype served as the sorting definition for naive CD8 T cells. This CDR3 has 19 residues. The V gene's germline CDR1 is SGHDT and CDR2 YYEEEE. A note on this clonotype: Its cognate antigen is unknown. Given a much more abundant clone one base away, this may be a read error.

Study findings and constraints: Highly expanded clone sizes could be underestimated through barcode sharing by identical TCR molecules.

The sequence was obtained from a human donor in good health. Some libraries in this study had Jurkat cell RNA spiked in. This rearrangement joins TRBV5-6 to TRBJ1-2; maybe TRBD1 (5 bases). Sequenced sample: naive CD8+ T cells from blood, with Jurkat cell RNA spiked in. Subset here: FACS-sorted CD8+CD4-CCR7+CD45RA+ naive T cells. The CDR3 nucleotides read TGTACCAGCAGCTTGGTTTTCTTTGGGCTCGAAGACAGAAACTATGGCTACACCTTC. Translation: CTSSLVFFGLEDRNYGYTF. The complete variable domain, with remaining parts taken from reference TRBV5-6 and TRBJ1-2, reads DAGVTQSPTHLIKTRGQQVTLRCSPKSGHDTVSWYQQALGQGPQFIFQYYEEEERQRGNFPDRFSGHQFPNYSSELNVNALLLGDSALYLCTSSLVFFGLEDRNYGYTFGSGTRLTVV.